A single T cell receptor (beta chain) is shown here with its context. The target antigen is unknown. The CDR3 extends over 13 amino acids. Germline lookup yields CDR1 MDHEN and CDR2 SYDVKM. The V and J ends lost 1 base and 6 bases respectively, with 10 bases between them. This sample was taken from a study of T cells in Graves' hyperthyroidism and ophthalmopathy. Overall study results and limits: Clonotypes that were expanded in thyroid above 0.001 mostly appeared in blood too.

TCR beta CDR3 regions were amplified from RNA transcripts. First-round RT-PCR of the TCR CDR3 relied on the HTBI primer set. TCRdb re-called the multiplex PCR reads with MiXCR, one entry per CDR3 protein. The table has fewer than 200,000 distinct CDR3 sequences, approximately 15% seen once. The chain joins TRBV28 to TRBJ2-7, with D perhaps TRBD1 or TRBD2 (5 bases each). The clonotype was recovered from a woman in her forties or fifties with Graves' hyperthyroidism. Input material: blood. The CDR3 DNA reads TGTGCCAGCAGTTTATATCCGGGGACCGAGCAGTACTTC. Translating gives CASSLYPGTEQYF.